This T cell receptor (beta chain) derives from a study of blood T cell repertoires in COVID-19. This clone appeared a single time. The study recruited people aged 18 to 89 years across 20 to 30 US areas. Participant-reported clinical history was the basis for cohort assignment. Authors' processing steps: By means of reference gene primer amplification, nucleated cell counts were estimated. The protocol was immunoSEQ multiplex PCR, while the TCRdb copy is restricted to in-frame clones and leaves out a portion. V, J and clone size are those of that table, while D and trimming were read from the DNA. This table holds some 260,000 clones, approximately 84% found once. The germline V and J ends were trimmed by 5 bases and 5 bases, with 9 bases remaining between them. The CDR3 runs 12 residues. Germline V CDR1 and CDR2: MNHEY, SVGAGI.

V is TRBV6-5 and J is TRBJ1-1, with D possibly matching TRBD1 (6 bases). The TCR sequence derives from a man aged 35-49 years who had recovered from COVID-19. The sequencing input was PBMCs or T cells enriched from blood (not recorded which). The CDR3 sequence is CASSRTVTEAFF. Here the CDR3 DNA reads TGTGCCAGCAGTAGGACAGTAACTGAAGCTTTCTTT.